The 10 T cell receptor beta chains in this list originate from one sample, sequenced in a study of blood T cells in healthy people across ages. For the second PCR, which ran for about 7 to 11 cycles, a sample-barcoded 5' primer and a J-beta primer mix were used. TCRdb reprocessed the 5' RACE reads via MiXCR and lists one record per CDR3 protein. The sample records 600,000 to 800,000 distinct CDR3 sequences, over 40% being singletons. The specimen was blood. The source is a woman of 80 years or more in good health.

The chain couples TRBV5-1 to TRBJ2-2; tentative D call: TRBD1 (5 bases). V was cut by 7 bases and J by 1 base, with 11 bases left in between. The V gene's germline CDR1 is SGHRS and CDR2 YFSETQ. The CDR3 runs to 14 residues. Written as DNA, the CDR3 is TGCGCCAGCCGTAATAGGGGGAACACCGGGGAGCTGTTTTTT. Translated, it gives CASRNRGNTGELFF.

V and J are TRBV7-9 and TRBJ2-1; D possibly uses TRBD1 or TRBD2 (5 bases each). With 5 bases removed from V and 3 bases from J, the gap between germline ends came to 17 bases. Germline values: CDR1 SEHNR, CDR2 FQNEAQ (reference sequence). The CDR3 covers 16 residues. CDR3 amino acids: CASSARGDRIYNEQFF. CDR3 in DNA: TGTGCCAGCAGCGCCCGAGGGGACCGAATCTACAATGAGCAGTTCTTC.

Notes on this clonotype: A much more abundant neighbour one base away suggests this may be a read error. The rearrangement joins TRBV5-1 to TRBJ2-4; TRBD2 agrees at 11 bases. This CDR3 spans 16 amino acids. Germline assignment: CDR1 SGHRS and CDR2 YFSETQ. This CDR3 is CVSSLATSGNGDIQYF. CDR3 in DNA: TGCGTCAGCAGCCTAGCGACTAGCGGGAATGGAGACATTCAGTACTTC.

Note on this clonotype: At one boundary the junction diverges from the germline segment, which might be a read error. V gene TRBV14 combines with J gene TRBJ2-1; D call uncertain. Germline CDR1 reads SGHDN; CDR2 reads FVKESK. This CDR3 contains 16 residues. The CDR3 region has the DNA TGTGCCGGCAGCCAAGACTCTCGAAGCTCCTACAATGAGCAGTTCTTC. It translates to CAGSQDSRSSYNEQFF.

The chain couples TRBV5-1 to TRBJ1-1, with D tentatively TRBD1 (5 bases). This CDR3 is 13 amino acids long. The ends were cut back, 3 bases at V and 5 bases at J, with 11 bases in the middle. In germline, CDR1 is SGHRS, CDR2 YFSETQ. CDR3 DNA: TGCGCCAGCAGCTCCGGGGGTAGGACTGAAGCTTTCTTT. Its protein product is CASSSGGRTEAFF.

This chain connects TRBV27 to TRBJ1-2; TRBD1 aligns across 8 bases. Unmatched junction bases numbered 11, after V lost 4 bases and J lost 7 bases. Per the germline V gene, CDR1 is MNHEY and CDR2 is SMNVEV (reference sequence). This CDR3 comprises 15 residues. The CDR3 reads CASSWGTGTNAGYTF. The DNA of the CDR3 is TGTGCCAGCAGTTGGGGGACAGGAACCAACGCTGGCTACACCTTC.

The table lists this clonotype with many counts. This chain links TRBV7-9 with TRBJ1-1; D is ambiguous. This CDR3 has 15 residues. Trimming took off 5 bases at V and 0 bases at J, with 13 bases between the two ends. In germline, CDR1 is SEHNR, CDR2 FQNEAQ (reference sequence). The CDR3 sequence is CASSPLQEMNTEAFF. CDR3 bases: TGTGCCAGCAGCCCGCTTCAGGAAATGAACACTGAAGCTTTCTTT.

This clonotype was counted ten times or more. The J gene is TRBJ1-4, the V gene TRBV20-1; no reliable D call. Per the germline V gene, CDR1 is DFQATT and CDR2 is SNEGSKA (reference sequence). Trimming left V 6 bases short and J 0 bases short, with 8 bases between. The CDR3 length is 13 residues. Written as DNA, the CDR3 is TGCAGTGCCGTCTCCACAACTAATGAAAAACTGTTTTTT. As protein: CSAVSTTNEKLFF.

The chain employs TRBV6-5 and TRBJ1-2; 11 bases map to TRBD1. This CDR3 is built from 15 residues. Germline CDR1 reads MNHEY; CDR2 reads SVGAGI. Trimming removed 2 bases from V and 1 base from J; junction bases left unmatched: 0. The CDR3 DNA reads as TGTGCCAGCAGTTACGGGACAGGGGGTAACTATGGCTACACCTTC. Its protein is CASSYGTGGNYGYTF.

As for this clonotype: A much larger clone lies a single base off, so this may be a read error. V gene TRBV7-3 combines with J gene TRBJ1-6; 9 positions match TRBD1. This CDR3 contains 14 residues. The germline V gene has CDR1 SGHTA and CDR2 FQGTGA. The CDR3 here is CANSSGQGFSPLHF. The CDR3 DNA sequence: TGTGCCAACAGCTCCGGACAGGGGTTTTCACCCCTCCACTTT.